The next 6 T cell receptor beta chains were all read from a single sample in a study of cytomegalovirus exposure and HLA in healthy donors. Vbeta (60) and Jbeta (13) primers were used in the PCR. Profiling relied on immunoSEQ multiplex PCR, and the TCRdb table lists in-frame clones only, not all of them. The sample has 150,000 or so clones; roughly 81% are singletons. The sequenced sample consisted of PBMCs. These receptors originate from a woman aged 18-30 years in good health and CMV-seronegative.

V gene TRBV28 combines with J gene TRBJ2-7, with D perhaps TRBD1 (6 bases). Trimming left V 7 bases short and J 3 bases short, with 16 bases between. Per germline, CDR1 MDHEN and CDR2 SYDVKM. The CDR3 totals 14 residues. CDR3 region: CASTMGAEVYEQYF. The CDR3, as DNA: TGTGCCAGCACTATGGGGGCCGAGGTCTACGAGCAGTACTTC.

The rearrangement links TRBV12-5 to TRBJ2-2, with TRBD2 matching over 8 bases. This CDR3 has 13 amino acids. The germline V gene encodes CDR1 LGHNT and CDR2 FRNRAP. J lost 7 bases, V lost 8 bases, and 6 bases had no gene match. The DNA of the CDR3 is TGTGCTAGTCGGGGGGGCTGGGGCGGGGAGCTGTTTTTT. It specifies CASRGGWGGELFF.

This clone came up once. The J gene is TRBJ1-1, the V gene TRBV4-2, with 8 bases identical to TRBD1. The CDR3 has 14 amino acids. With V trimmed by 4 bases and J by 8 bases, 9 bases remained unmatched. Germline V lookup: CDR1 LGHNA, CDR2 YNFKEQ. The CDR3 DNA is TGTGCCAGCAGCCGGTCCGGACAGGGCCTAGAAGCTTTCTTT. Protein sequence: CASSRSGQGLEAFF.

The V and J genes are TRBV2 and TRBJ2-1, with D tentatively TRBD2 (5 bases). Germline CDR1 SNHLY, CDR2 FYNNEI. Trimming cost V 7 bases and J 13 bases, with 17 bases left between them. The CDR3 contains 12 residues. In DNA form, the CDR3 reads TGTGCCAGCAAGAAGGAGGACCCTAGCCAGTTCTTC. Its protein is CASKKEDPSQFF.

This chain links TRBV21-1 with TRBJ2-5; the D call in the table, TRBD2, was not verified against the DNA. TRBV21-1 is given as a pseudogene. This CDR3 is built from 14 residues. Here the CDR3 DNA reads TGTGCCAGCAGCTTGGACTGCCCCCGGGGGACCCAGTACTTC. Translating it yields CASSLDCPRGTQYF.

This sequence joins TRBV6-1 and TRBJ2-7; possibly TRBD2 for D (5 bases). The CDR3 consists of 16 residues. The germline gives CDR1 MNHNS, CDR2 SASEGT. The V and J ends lost 2 bases and 4 bases respectively, with 18 bases between them. CDR3 protein: CASSERTSGSAYEQYF. CDR3 in DNA: TGTGCCAGCAGTGAACGGACCTCGGGGTCAGCTTACGAGCAGTACTTC.